What follows describes a single TCR beta chain. As yet, its antigen is unknown. V was shortened by 5 bases and J by 4 bases, with 12 bases between the two germline ends. Per the germline V gene, CDR1 is MDHEN and CDR2 is SYDVKM. CDR3 length: 14 residues. The data stem from a study of beta chain features in type 1 diabetes. Across the study: On cell yields, gender and age, patients and healthy donors were similar. Over all samples combined, fewer than 130,000,000 sorted cells were examined. Broader study findings: Moderate but significant shortening of TCRB CDR3s was recorded in all four CD4+ subsets from Type 1 diabetes patients. At VDJ recombination sites, type 1 diabetes patients had fewer insertions and more deleted nucleotides. PCR may have favored shorter templates equally in patients and controls.

The investigators reverse transcribed all of the isolated RNA, so they sequenced expressed TCRB transcripts. Measured with immunoSEQ multiplex PCR; TCRdb has only the in-frame clones, and not every one. The sample carries around 180,000 clones, 7% to 9% recorded once. The source material was central memory CD4+ T cells from blood. This chain uses TRBV28 with TRBJ2-4, with D possibly TRBD2 on 5 matching bases. The receptor was isolated from a man between 18 and 35 years old with type 1 diabetes. Here the CDR3 reads CASSAPGEKNIQYF. The CDR3 coding sequence is TGTGCCAGCAGTGCCCCCGGGGAAAAAAACATTCAGTACTTC.